This T cell receptor (beta chain) stems from a study of a mutant IDH1 vaccine in newly diagnosed glioma. Overall study context: Patients in the study were vaccinated eight times, receiving shots in weeks 1, 3, 5, 7, 11, 15, 19 and 23. Antecedent treatment encompassed radiotherapy, temozolomide, or their combination; the majority received both. Either 4-6 weeks after radiotherapy alone or alongside temozolomide, vaccination was begun.

Time point in this sample: week 23, last vaccination. The content of each vaccine dose was 300 ug of mutant IDH1 20-mer peptide, and topical imiquimod accompanied it. Donors' newly diagnosed IDH1-mutant WHO grade 3 or 4 astrocytomas lacked nuclear ATRX. A few counts support this clone. The antigen is undetermined. Sequenced by immunoSEQ multiplex PCR; TCRdb stores in-frame clones only, minus some. The table shows around 41,000 clones, with under 80% occurring only once. The origin of this receptor is a woman aged 40 to 55 with glioma. Some clones in this sample may be carry-over from other donors' samples. The sequencing used PBMCs, collected from a glioma patient whose treatment included an IDH1 peptide vaccine.

DNA of the CDR3: TGCAGCGTTGAACCGAGGGGGGGGTCTAACTATGGCTACACCTTC. It yields the protein CSVEPRGGSNYGYTF. The rearrangement uses TRBV29-1 and TRBJ1-2, with a weak D call TRBD1 (6 bases). Trimming left V 2 bases short and J 0 bases short, with 13 bases between. This CDR3 region has 15 residues. Germline V lookup: CDR1 SQVTM, CDR2 ANQGSEA.